Listed here are 10 T cell receptor beta chains from one sample, sequenced in a study of metastatic and nonmetastatic thyroid tumors. TCRdb used MiXCR to call clones anew from the PCR reads. Of approximately 29,000 clones in the sample, approximately 31% were seen once. No patient received treatment before thyroid surgery. What was sequenced was blood. These receptors were taken from a female donor with papillary thyroid cancer or a benign thyroid nodule (not recorded which). Some clones in this sample may be carry-over from other donors' samples.

The chain has TRBV6-2 or TRBV6-3 and TRBJ2-7; a possible D gene is TRBD2 (7 bases). CDR1 MNHEY and CDR2 SVGEGT come from the germline V gene. The ends were cut back, 5 bases at V and 5 bases at J, with 22 bases in the middle. This CDR3 has 16 amino acids. The CDR3 DNA sequence: TGTGCCAGCAGTCAGGGCGCGCGGGGGCCTTTGGACGAGCAGTACTTC. Its translation: CASSQGARGPLDEQYF.

This clone was counted many times. V and J are TRBV5-1 and TRBJ1-1, with a tentative D call TRBD1 (5 bases). Deletions cut 3 bases from V and 4 bases from J, with 16 bases between. CDR3 length: 15 amino acids. CDR1 is SGHRS, CDR2 YFSETQ, per germline. For the CDR3, the DNA is TGCGCCAGCAGCTCCACAGGATTGGGAGGCACTGAAGCTTTCTTT. As protein: CASSSTGLGGTEAFF.

On this clone itself: One junction end does not reproduce the germline sequence, and a read error may be involved. The chain has TRBV20-1 and TRBJ2-1; the match to TRBD2 covers 7 bases. CDR1 is DFQATT and CDR2 is SNEGSKA in the germline V gene (reference sequence). The CDR3 loop spans 16 amino acids. CDR3 DNA sequence: TGCAGTGCATCATCCGGGTGGGGAGGGAAATCCGTTGAGCAGCTCTTC. Residues: CSASSGWGGKSVEQLF.

This clone was counted ten times or more. The rearrangement links TRBV20-1 to TRBJ2-7; 8 bases are shared with TRBD1. This CDR3 spans 17 amino acids. V was clipped by 0 bases and J by 2 bases; unmatched bases: 12. Germline V CDR1 and CDR2: DFQATT, SNEGSKA (reference sequence). CDR3: CSARDHVSGGEPYEQYF. In DNA, the CDR3 is TGCAGTGCTAGAGATCACGTTTCAGGGGGCGAGCCCTACGAGCAGTACTTC.

This chain uses TRBV27 with TRBJ1-1; no firm D call. CDR1 and CDR2 (germline): MNHEY, SMNVEV (reference sequence). The V gene lost 5 bases and the J gene lost 1 base, with 11 bases spanning the gap. The CDR3 loop spans 14 amino acids. The CDR3 bases are TGTGCCAGCAGTACTCAAGATCGGAACACTGAAGCTTTCTTT. Protein: CASSTQDRNTEAFF.

This clone was counted between two and nine times. The chain carries TRBV28 and TRBJ1-3; no definite D call. CDR3 length equals 15 residues. Trimming shortened V by 5 bases and J by 0 bases, and 11 bases separated the two germline ends. Germline CDR1 MDHEN, CDR2 SYDVKM. The CDR3 sequence is CASSNTAFSGNTIYF. For the CDR3, the DNA is TGTGCCAGCAGTAATACAGCTTTCTCTGGAAACACCATATATTTT.

This clone showed up many times. The V gene is TRBV20-1, the J gene TRBJ2-7; D might be TRBD1 or TRBD2, each matching 6 bases. The V end lost 5 bases, the J end lost 3 bases, and 14 bases lay between the germline ends. The CDR3 has 13 amino acids. CDR1 and CDR2 from the germline V gene are DFQATT and SNEGSKA (reference sequence). CDR3 in DNA: TGCAGTGCTCCGAGGGGGGAAAACTACGAGCAGTACTTC. Protein product: CSAPRGENYEQYF.

In this sample, this clone turned up many times. V gene TRBV30 combines with J gene TRBJ2-1, with 9 bases matching TRBD2. This CDR3 has 14 residues. V lost 0 bases to trimming and J lost 3 bases; unmatched junction nucleotides: 0. Germline lookup yields CDR1 GTSNPN and CDR2 SVGIG (reference sequence). The chain's CDR3 is CAWSVAGGYNEQFF. The CDR3 nucleotides read TGTGCCTGGAGTGTAGCGGGGGGCTACAATGAGCAGTTCTTC.

A single count supports this clone. The V and J genes are TRBV20-1 and TRBJ1-2, with 8 nucleotides matching TRBD1. The CDR3 sequence is 15 residues long. The V segment lost 4 bases and the J segment 0 bases; nucleotides outside the gene matches: 7. The germline V gene encodes CDR1 DFQATT and CDR2 SNEGSKA (reference sequence). CDR3 residues: CSATQGARTNYGYTF. The CDR3 DNA reads TGCAGTGCTACCCAGGGGGCGCGAACTAACTATGGCTACACCTTC.

Worth noting for this clone: One junction end does not reproduce the germline sequence, and a read error may be involved. The chain has TRBV6-1 and TRBJ2-5, with D unclear. The V gene's germline CDR1 is MNHNS and CDR2 SASEGT. The CDR3 has 17 residues. As DNA, the CDR3 is TGTGCCAGCAGCCTCTCACTGAGCCACTATTATCAAGATACCCAGAACTTC. This sequence encodes CASSLSLSHYYQDTQNF.